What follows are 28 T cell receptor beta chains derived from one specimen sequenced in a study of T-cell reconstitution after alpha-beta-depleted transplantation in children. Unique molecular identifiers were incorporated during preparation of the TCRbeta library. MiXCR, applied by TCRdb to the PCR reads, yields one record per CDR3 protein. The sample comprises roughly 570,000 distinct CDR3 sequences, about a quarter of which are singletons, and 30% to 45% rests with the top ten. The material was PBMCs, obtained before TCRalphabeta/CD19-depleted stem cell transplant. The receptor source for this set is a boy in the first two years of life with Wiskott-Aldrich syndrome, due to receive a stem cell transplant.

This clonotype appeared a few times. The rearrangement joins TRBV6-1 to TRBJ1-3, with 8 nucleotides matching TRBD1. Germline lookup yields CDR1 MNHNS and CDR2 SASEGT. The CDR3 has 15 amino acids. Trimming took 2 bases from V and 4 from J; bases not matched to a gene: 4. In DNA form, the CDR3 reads TGTGCCAGCAGTGAAAGGACAGGGAGAGGAAACACCATATATTTT. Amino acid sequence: CASSERTGRGNTIYF.

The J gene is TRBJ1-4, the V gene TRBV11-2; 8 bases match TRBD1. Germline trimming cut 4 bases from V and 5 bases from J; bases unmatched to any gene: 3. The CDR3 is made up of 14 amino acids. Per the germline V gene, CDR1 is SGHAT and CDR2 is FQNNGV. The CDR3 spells CASSSRDRNEKLFF. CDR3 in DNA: TGTGCCAGCAGCTCCCGGGACAGGAATGAAAAACTGTTTTTT.

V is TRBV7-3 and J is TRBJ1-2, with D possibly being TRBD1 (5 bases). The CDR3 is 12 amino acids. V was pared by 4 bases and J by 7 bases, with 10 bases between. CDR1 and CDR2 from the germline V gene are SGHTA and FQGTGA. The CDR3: CASSSGTGGYTF. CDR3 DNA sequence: TGTGCCAGCAGCTCCGGGACTGGTGGCTACACCTTC.

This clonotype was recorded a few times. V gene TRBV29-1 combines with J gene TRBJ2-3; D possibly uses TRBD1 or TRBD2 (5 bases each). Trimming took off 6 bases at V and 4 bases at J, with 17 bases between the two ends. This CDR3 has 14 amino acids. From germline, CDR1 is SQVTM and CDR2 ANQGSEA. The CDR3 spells CSVVGPPLADTQYF. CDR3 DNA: TGCAGCGTGGTGGGACCGCCCTTAGCAGATACGCAGTATTTT.

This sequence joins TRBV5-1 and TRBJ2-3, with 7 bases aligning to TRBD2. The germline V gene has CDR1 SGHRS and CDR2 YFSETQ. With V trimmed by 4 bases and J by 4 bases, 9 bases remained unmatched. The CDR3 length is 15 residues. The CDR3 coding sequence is TGCGCCAGCAGCCCGGGGACTACCCCTTCAGATACGCAGTATTTT. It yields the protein CASSPGTTPSDTQYF.

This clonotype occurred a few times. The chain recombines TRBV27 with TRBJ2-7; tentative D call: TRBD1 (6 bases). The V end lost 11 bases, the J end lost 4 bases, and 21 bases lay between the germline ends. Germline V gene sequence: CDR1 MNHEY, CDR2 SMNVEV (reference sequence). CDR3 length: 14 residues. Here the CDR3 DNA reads TGTGCCCGCTCCCGACGGGACAAGTCTTACGAGCAGTACTTC. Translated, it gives CARSRRDKSYEQYF.

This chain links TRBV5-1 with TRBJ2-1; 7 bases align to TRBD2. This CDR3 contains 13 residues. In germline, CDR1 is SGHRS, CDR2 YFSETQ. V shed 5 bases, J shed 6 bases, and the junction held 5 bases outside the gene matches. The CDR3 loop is CASRHTGGNEQFF. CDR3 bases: TGCGCCAGCAGACATACGGGGGGCAATGAGCAGTTCTTC.

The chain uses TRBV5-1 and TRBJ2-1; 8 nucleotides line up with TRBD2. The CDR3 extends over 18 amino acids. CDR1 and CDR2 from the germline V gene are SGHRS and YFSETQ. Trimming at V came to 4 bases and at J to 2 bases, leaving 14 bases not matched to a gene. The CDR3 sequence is CASSAKTTSGGPYNEQFF. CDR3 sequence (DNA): TGCGCCAGCAGCGCTAAAACTACTAGCGGAGGCCCCTACAATGAGCAGTTCTTC.

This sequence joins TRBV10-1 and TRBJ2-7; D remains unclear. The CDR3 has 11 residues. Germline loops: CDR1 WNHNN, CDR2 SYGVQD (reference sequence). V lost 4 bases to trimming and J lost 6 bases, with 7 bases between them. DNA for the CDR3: TGCGCCAGCAGTGGTTTCGGCGAGCAGTACTTC. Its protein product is CASSGFGEQYF.

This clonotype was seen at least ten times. CDR3 nucleotides: TGCGCCAGCAGTCTAGCGGGAGCAGAAGAGACCCAGTACTTC. Protein product: CASSLAGAEETQYF. This sequence joins TRBV5-1 and TRBJ2-5, with 10 bases fitting TRBD2. With V trimmed by 5 bases and J by 3 bases, 4 bases remained unmatched. Germline CDR1 is SGHRS and CDR2 is YFSETQ. There are 14 residues in the CDR3.

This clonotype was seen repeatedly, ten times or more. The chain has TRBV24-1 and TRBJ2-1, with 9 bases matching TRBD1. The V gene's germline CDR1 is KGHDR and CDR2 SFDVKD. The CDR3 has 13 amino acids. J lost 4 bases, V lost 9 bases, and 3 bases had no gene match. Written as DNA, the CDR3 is TGTGCCACCGGGACAGGGATTTACAATGAGCAGTTCTTC. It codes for CATGTGIYNEQFF.

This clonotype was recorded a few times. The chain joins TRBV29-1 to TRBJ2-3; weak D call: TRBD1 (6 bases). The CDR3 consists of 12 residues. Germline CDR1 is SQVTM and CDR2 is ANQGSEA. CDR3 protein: CTGLGHTDTQYF. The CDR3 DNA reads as TGCACGGGGTTGGGACACACAGATACGCAGTATTTT.

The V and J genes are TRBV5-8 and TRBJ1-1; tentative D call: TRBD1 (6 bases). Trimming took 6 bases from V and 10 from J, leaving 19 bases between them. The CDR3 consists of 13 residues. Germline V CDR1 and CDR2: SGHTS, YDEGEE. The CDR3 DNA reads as TGTGCCAGCACCTTCCGACAGGTATTGTCAGCTTTCTTT. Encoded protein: CASTFRQVLSAFF.

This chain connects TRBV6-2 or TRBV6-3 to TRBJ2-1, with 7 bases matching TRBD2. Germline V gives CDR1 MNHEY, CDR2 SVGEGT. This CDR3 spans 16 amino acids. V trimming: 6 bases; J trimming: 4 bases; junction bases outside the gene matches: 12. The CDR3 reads CASSPWGLAEYNEQFF. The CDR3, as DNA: TGTGCCAGCAGCCCCTGGGGCCTAGCGGAATACAATGAGCAGTTCTTC.

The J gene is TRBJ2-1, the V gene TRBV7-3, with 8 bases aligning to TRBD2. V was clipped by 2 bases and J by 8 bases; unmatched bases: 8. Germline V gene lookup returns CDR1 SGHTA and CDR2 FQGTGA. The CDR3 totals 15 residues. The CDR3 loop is CASSLLGLAVDEQFF. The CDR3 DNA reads TGTGCCAGCAGCTTACTCGGACTAGCTGTCGATGAGCAGTTCTTC.

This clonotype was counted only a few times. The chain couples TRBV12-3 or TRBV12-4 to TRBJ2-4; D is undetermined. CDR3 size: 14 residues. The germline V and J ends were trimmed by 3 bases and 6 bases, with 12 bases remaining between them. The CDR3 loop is CASSFLQPTNIQYF. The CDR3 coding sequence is TGTGCCAGCAGTTTTCTACAGCCGACAAACATTCAGTACTTC.

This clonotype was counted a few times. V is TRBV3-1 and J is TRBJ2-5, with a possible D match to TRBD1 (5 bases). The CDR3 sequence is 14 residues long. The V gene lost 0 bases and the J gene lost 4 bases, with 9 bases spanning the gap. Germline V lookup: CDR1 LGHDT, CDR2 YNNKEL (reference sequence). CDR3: CASSQEPGRETQYF. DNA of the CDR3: TGTGCCAGCAGCCAAGAACCAGGGCGAGAGACCCAGTACTTC.

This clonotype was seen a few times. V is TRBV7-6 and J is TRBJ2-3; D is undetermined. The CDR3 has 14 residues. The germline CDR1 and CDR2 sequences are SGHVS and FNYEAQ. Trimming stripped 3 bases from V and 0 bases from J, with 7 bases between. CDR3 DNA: TGTGCCAGCAGCTTCAAGGTTAGCACAGATACGCAGTATTTT. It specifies CASSFKVSTDTQYF. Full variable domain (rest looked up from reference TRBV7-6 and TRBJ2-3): GAGVSQSPRYKVTKRGQDVALRCDPISGHVSLYWYRQALGQGPEFLTYFNYEAQQDKSGLPNDRFSAERPEGSISTLTIQRTEQRDSAMYRCASSFKVSTDTQYFGPGTRLTVL.

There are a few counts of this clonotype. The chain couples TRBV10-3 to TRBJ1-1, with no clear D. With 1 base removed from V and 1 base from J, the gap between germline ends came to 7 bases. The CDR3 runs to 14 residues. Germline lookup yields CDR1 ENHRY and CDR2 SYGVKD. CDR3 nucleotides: TGTGCCATCAGTGAGTTAGCAAGGAACACTGAAGCTTTCTTT. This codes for CAISELARNTEAFF.

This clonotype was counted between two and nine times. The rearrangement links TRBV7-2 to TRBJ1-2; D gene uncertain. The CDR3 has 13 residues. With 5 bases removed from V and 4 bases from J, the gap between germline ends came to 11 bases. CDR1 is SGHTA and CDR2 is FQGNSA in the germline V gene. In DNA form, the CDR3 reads TGTGCCAGCAGCCCCCGAATTTCCTATGGCTACACCTTC. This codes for CASSPRISYGYTF.

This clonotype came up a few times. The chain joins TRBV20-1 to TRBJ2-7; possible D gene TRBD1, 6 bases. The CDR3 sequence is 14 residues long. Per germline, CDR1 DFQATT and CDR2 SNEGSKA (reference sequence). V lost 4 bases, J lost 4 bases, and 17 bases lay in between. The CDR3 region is CSATTQGPIYEQYF. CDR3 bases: TGCAGTGCTACAACTCAGGGGCCCATTTACGAGCAGTACTTC.

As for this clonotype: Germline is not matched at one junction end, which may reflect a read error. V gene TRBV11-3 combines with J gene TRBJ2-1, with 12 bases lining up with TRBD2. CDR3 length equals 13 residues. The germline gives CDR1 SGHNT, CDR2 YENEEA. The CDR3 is CASSLRGTSGLHF. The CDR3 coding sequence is TGTGCCAGCAGCTTACGGGGGACTAGCGGGCTACACTTC. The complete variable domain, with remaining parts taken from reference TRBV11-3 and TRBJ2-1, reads EAGVVQSPRYKIIEKKQPVAFWCNPISGHNTLYWYLQNLGQGPELLIRYENEEAVDDSQLPKDRFSAERLKGVDSTLKIQPAELGDSAVYLCASSLRGTSGLHFGPGTRLTVL.

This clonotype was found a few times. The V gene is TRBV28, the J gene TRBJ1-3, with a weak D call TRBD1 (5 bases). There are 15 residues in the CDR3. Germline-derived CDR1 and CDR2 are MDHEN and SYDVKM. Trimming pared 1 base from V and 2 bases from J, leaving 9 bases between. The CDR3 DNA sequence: TGTGCCAGCAGTTTATCTCTGGGGGCTGGAAACACCATATATTTT. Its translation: CASSLSLGAGNTIYF.

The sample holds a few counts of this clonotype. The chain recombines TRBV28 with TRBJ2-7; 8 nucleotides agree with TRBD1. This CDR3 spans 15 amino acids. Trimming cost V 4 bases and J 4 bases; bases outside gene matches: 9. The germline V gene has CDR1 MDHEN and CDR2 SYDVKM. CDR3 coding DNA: TGTGCCAGCAGTTCCCGGGACAGGACTTCATACGAGCAGTACTTC. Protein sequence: CASSSRDRTSYEQYF.

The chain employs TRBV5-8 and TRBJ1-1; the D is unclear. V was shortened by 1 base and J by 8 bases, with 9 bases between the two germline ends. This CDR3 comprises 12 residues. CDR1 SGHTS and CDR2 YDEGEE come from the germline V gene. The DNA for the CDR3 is TGTGCCAGCAGCTTGAGTAAAGGGGAAGCTTTCTTT. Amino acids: CASSLSKGEAFF.

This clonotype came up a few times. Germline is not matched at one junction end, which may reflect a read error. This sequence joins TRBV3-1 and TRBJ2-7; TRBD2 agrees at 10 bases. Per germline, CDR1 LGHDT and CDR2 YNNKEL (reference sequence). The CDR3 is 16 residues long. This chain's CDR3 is CASSKDPSGRVDEQYF. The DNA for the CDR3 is TGTGCCAGCAGCAAAGACCCTAGCGGGAGAGTCGACGAGCAGTACTTC.

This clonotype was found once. The CDR3 coding sequence is TGTGCCAGCAGTTTTCAGGAGAGCTCCTACAATGAGCAGTTCTTC. Translating gives CASSFQESSYNEQFF. The chain recombines TRBV12-3 or TRBV12-4 with TRBJ2-1; D is ambiguous. V was shortened by 3 bases and J by 0 bases, with 9 bases between the two germline ends. CDR3 length: 15 amino acids.

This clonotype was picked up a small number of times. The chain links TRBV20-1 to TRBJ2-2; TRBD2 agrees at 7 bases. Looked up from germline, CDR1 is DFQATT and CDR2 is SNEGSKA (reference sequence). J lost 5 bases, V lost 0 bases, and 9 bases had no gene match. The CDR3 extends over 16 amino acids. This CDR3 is CSARDRVAGETGELFF. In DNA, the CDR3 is TGCAGTGCTAGAGACAGGGTAGCGGGCGAAACCGGGGAGCTGTTTTTT.